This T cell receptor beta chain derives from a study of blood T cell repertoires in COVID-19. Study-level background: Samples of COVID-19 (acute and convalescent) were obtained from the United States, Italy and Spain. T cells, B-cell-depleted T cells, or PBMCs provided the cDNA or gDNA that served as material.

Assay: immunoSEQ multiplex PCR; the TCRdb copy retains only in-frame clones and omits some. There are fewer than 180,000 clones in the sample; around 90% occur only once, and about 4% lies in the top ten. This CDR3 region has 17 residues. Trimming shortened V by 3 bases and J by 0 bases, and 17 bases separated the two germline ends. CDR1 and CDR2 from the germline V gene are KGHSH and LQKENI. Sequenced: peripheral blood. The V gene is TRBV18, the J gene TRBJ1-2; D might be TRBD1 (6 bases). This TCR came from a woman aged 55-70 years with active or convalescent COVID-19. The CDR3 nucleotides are TGTGCCAGCTCACCCCCCCCGACAGGAACATCTAACTATGGCTACACCTTC. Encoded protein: CASSPPPTGTSNYGYTF.